This TCR beta chain was identified in a study of T cell repertoires in cytomegalovirus infection. TCRdb ran MiXCR on the reads and lists one entry per CDR3 protein. The sample contains about 180,000 distinct CDR3 sequences, roughly 17% of which appear only once. V lost 0 bases, J lost 2 bases, and 10 bases lay in between. The CDR3 has 15 residues. Germline lookup yields CDR1 LGHNA and CDR2 YSLEER. This clonotype originated in a human donor in good health (CMV status not recorded). Some clones in this sample may be carry-over from other donors' samples. The sample taken for sequencing was CD8+ T cells from PBMCs. The rearrangement joins TRBV4-3 to TRBJ1-2; D is undetermined. In DNA form, the CDR3 reads TGCGCCAGCAGCCAAGAGGTATTGGGGAACTATGGCTACACCTTC. Translated: CASSQEVLGNYGYTF.